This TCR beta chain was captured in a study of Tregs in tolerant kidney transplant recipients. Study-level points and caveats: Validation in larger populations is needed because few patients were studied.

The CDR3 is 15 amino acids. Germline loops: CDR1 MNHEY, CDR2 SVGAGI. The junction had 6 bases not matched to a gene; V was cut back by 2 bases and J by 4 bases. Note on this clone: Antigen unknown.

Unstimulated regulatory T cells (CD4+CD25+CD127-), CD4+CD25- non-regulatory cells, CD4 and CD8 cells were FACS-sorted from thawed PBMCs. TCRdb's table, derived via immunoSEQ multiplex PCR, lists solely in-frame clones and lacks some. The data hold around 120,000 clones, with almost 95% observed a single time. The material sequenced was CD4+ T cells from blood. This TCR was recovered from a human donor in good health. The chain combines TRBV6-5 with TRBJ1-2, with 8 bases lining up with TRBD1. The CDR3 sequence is CASSYTTGGSYGYTF. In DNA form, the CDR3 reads TGTGCCAGCAGTTACACTACAGGGGGATCCTATGGCTACACCTTC.